This T cell receptor beta chain derives from a study of T-cell reconstitution after alpha-beta-depleted transplantation in children. Overall study results and limits: Among T cells one year after transplant, newly produced cells accounted for most counts and diversity. Where alpha-beta T cells came from about two months after transplant was reportedly several hundred expanded graft clones. Day-60 TCRbeta diversity that was high in some patients was derived from surviving recipient T cells and thymic progenitors.

Points on this clonotype: Antigen: not known.

Preparation of the TCRbeta library used unique molecular identifiers. TCRdb passed the PCR reads through MiXCR, listing each CDR3 protein once. The sample yields approximately 220,000 distinct CDR3 sequences, approximately 15% seen once. The TCR sequence derives from a male patient under 10 years old who had a stem cell transplant for acute lymphoblastic leukemia, so the T cells may come from the graft donor. Sequences were derived from PBMCs, mostly from graft donor cells, sampled 360 days after TCRalphabeta/CD19-depleted stem cell transplant.

The DNA of the CDR3 is TGCAGCGGAGGAGGGTCTTCGAACACTGAAGCTTTCTTT. Translated: CSGGGSSNTEAFF. The V gene is TRBV29-1, the J gene TRBJ1-1; D remains unclear. Germline V gives CDR1 SQVTM, CDR2 ANQGSEA. V was pared by 7 bases and J by 1 base, with 13 bases between. There are 13 residues in the CDR3.